What follows are 14 T cell receptor beta chains derived from one specimen sequenced in a study of cytotoxic CD8 clonotypes in ibrutinib-treated CLL. The table came from immunoSEQ multiplex PCR; TCRdb's copy has only in-frame clones and leaves some out. The repertoire holds roughly 300,000 clones, approximately 76% seen once, with about 5.7% in the top ten. This sample comprised PBMCs, obtained at disease progression, from a patient treated with ibrutinib. The receptors shown here come from a human donor with chronic lymphocytic leukemia.

CDR3 DNA sequence: TGCGCCAGCGGGGACGCTTATGGCTACACCTTC. Its protein product is CASGDAYGYTF. This chain connects TRBV10-1 to TRBJ1-2; perhaps TRBD1 as D (5 bases). Trimming pared 8 bases from V and 5 bases from J, leaving 9 bases between. The CDR3 totals 11 residues. The germline V gene has CDR1 WNHNN and CDR2 SYGVQD (reference sequence).

The genes are TRBV6-5 and TRBJ1-2, with TRBD1 as a possible D gene (6 bases). The CDR3 extends over 13 amino acids. Trimming removed 6 bases from V and 7 bases from J, with 15 bases in between. CDR1 and CDR2 from the germline V gene are MNHEY and SVGAGI. The CDR3, as DNA: TGTGCCAGCAGCTTTACAGGGCTTGCTGGCTACACCTTC. It codes for CASSFTGLAGYTF.

The rearrangement joins TRBV13 to TRBJ1-1; D perhaps matches TRBD1 (6 bases). Per the germline V gene, CDR1 is PRHDT and CDR2 is FYEKMQ (reference sequence). Trimming stripped 5 bases from V and 8 bases from J, with 24 bases between. This CDR3 contains 16 residues. CDR3 protein: CASSRRPSQGRGEAFF. CDR3 nucleotide sequence: TGTGCCAGCAGCCGACGCCCTTCCCAGGGCAGGGGAGAAGCTTTCTTT.

This clone occurred once. The V gene is TRBV10-1, the J gene TRBJ1-2; weak D call: TRBD1 (5 bases). Trimming removed 3 bases from V and 10 bases from J, with 18 bases in between. Germline CDR1 WNHNN, CDR2 SYGVQD (reference sequence). CDR3 length: 14 residues. Written as DNA, the CDR3 is TGCGCCAGCAGTGACCTCACGGGAACAGGCAACTACACCTTC. Translation gives CASSDLTGTGNYTF.

This chain joins TRBV15 and TRBJ1-1; TRBD1 aligns across 7 bases. V was clipped by 10 bases and J by 4 bases; unmatched bases: 15. Germline CDR1 LNHNV, CDR2 YYDKDF (reference sequence). The CDR3 is 15 amino acids. CDR3 protein: CASQQGWTVLTEAFF. The CDR3 DNA reads as TGTGCCAGCCAACAGGGGTGGACCGTACTCACTGAAGCTTTCTTT.

V and J are TRBV10-3 and TRBJ2-2; the D gene is possibly TRBD1 (6 bases). Trimming took 7 bases from V and 3 from J, leaving 27 bases between them. The CDR3 spans 19 residues. CDR1 and CDR2 from the germline V gene are ENHRY and SYGVKD. The CDR3 reads CAIKKKTGKSGVYTGELFF. The CDR3 bases are TGTGCCATCAAAAAAAAGACAGGCAAATCGGGTGTTTACACCGGGGAGCTGTTTTTT.

The rearrangement uses TRBV5-4 and TRBJ2-7; possibly TRBD2 for D (5 bases). The CDR3 has 15 residues. Germline CDR1 is SGHNT and CDR2 is YYREEE (reference sequence). The V gene lost 0 bases and the J gene lost 0 bases, with 10 bases spanning the gap. The CDR3 loop reads CASSLGAGLSYEQYF. As DNA, the CDR3 is TGTGCCAGCAGCTTGGGCGCGGGCCTCTCCTACGAGCAGTACTTC.

The rearrangement uses TRBV4-1 and TRBJ2-1; 7 bases match TRBD2. Germline V CDR1 and CDR2: MGHRA, YSYEKL. Losses at the gene ends were 1 base for V and 4 bases for J; bases not matched to a gene: 7. The CDR3 runs to 16 residues. The CDR3 loop is CASSQASGTLYNEQFF. CDR3 in DNA: TGCGCCAGCAGCCAAGCGAGCGGGACTTTATACAATGAGCAGTTCTTC.

The chain carries TRBV6-8 and TRBJ2-5; D call uncertain. Germline-derived CDR1 and CDR2 are MNHGY and SAAAGT. V lost 4 bases, J lost 4 bases, and 7 bases lay in between. This CDR3 is built from 12 residues. The CDR3: CASSSKLETQYF. The CDR3 bases are TGTGCCAGCAGTTCCAAACTAGAGACCCAGTACTTC.

The chain recombines TRBV25-1 with TRBJ1-1; the D gene is possibly TRBD1 (6 bases). The CDR3 runs 11 residues. V lost 6 bases and J 8 bases, leaving 10 bases between the germline ends. Germline V gene data show CDR1 as MGHDK and CDR2 as SYGVNS. The CDR3 nucleotides are TGTGCCAGCAGCCCGGGACAAGAAGCTTTCTTT. This translates into CASSPGQEAFF.

This chain uses TRBV7-2 with TRBJ2-1, with 9 bases lining up with TRBD1. Losses at the gene ends were 5 bases for V and 9 bases for J; bases not matched to a gene: 8. Germline CDR1 SGHTA, CDR2 FQGNSA. The CDR3 sequence is 14 residues long. CDR3 sequence (DNA): TGTGCCAGCAGCATCCAACAGGGGGCAGGTGAGCAGTTCTTC. Amino acids: CASSIQQGAGEQFF. Complete variable domain (other parts from reference TRBV7-2 and TRBJ2-1): GAGVSQSPSNKVTEKGKDVELRCDPISGHTALYWYRQSLGQGLEFLIYFQGNSAPDKSGLPSDRFSAERTGGSVSTLTIQRTQQEDSAVYLCASSIQQGAGEQFFGPGTRLTVL.

The V call is TRBV19, the J call TRBJ2-7; D is tentatively TRBD1 or TRBD2 (5 bases each). With 3 bases removed from V and 3 bases from J, the gap between germline ends came to 6 bases. Germline V lookup: CDR1 LNHDA, CDR2 SQIVND (reference sequence). CDR3 length: 12 residues. DNA of the CDR3: TGTGCCAGTAGTATGGGGGACTACGAGCAGTACTTC. This sequence encodes CASSMGDYEQYF.

This sequence joins TRBV19 and TRBJ2-2, with 7 bases aligning to TRBD1. Germline CDR1 LNHDA, CDR2 SQIVND (reference sequence). V shed 8 bases and J 5 bases; nucleotides not matched to a gene: 14. The CDR3 runs to 16 residues. The DNA of the CDR3 is TGTGCCAGTGGACATACGAACACAGGGGATACCGGGGAGCTGTTTTTT. The encoded protein is CASGHTNTGDTGELFF.

The chain recombines TRBV7-2 with TRBJ1-1; D is ambiguous. The CDR3 runs 14 residues. From germline, CDR1 is SGHTA and CDR2 FQGNSA. V was cut by 5 bases and J by 0 bases, with 10 bases left in between. The CDR3 DNA follows: TGTGCCAGCAGCGTCGGACGGGTGAACACTGAAGCTTTCTTT. Translation gives CASSVGRVNTEAFF.